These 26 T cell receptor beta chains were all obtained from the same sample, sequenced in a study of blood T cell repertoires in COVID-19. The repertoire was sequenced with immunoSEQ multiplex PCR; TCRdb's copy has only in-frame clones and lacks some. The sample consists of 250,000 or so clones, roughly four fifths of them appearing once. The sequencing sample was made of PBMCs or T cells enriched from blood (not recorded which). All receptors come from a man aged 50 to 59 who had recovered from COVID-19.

The CDR3 reads CASSPGSGGRSYNEQFF. Here the CDR3 DNA reads TGTGCCAGCAGCCCGGGTAGCGGGGGCCGCTCCTACAATGAGCAGTTCTTC. The chain links TRBV5-6 to TRBJ2-1, with 9 nucleotides matching TRBD2. The CDR3 spans 17 residues. Germline loops: CDR1 SGHDT, CDR2 YYEEEE. Germline trimming cut 4 bases from V and 0 bases from J; bases unmatched to any gene: 8.

The CDR3 protein is CASRLGAGTSASYNEQFF. CDR3 nucleotides: TGTGCCAGCAGACTAGGGGCCGGGACTAGTGCTTCCTACAATGAGCAGTTCTTC. The chain uses TRBV28 and TRBJ2-1, with 8 bases fitting TRBD2. V lost 6 bases to trimming and J lost 1 base; unmatched junction nucleotides: 14. There are 18 residues in the CDR3. Germline CDR1 reads MDHEN; CDR2 reads SYDVKM.

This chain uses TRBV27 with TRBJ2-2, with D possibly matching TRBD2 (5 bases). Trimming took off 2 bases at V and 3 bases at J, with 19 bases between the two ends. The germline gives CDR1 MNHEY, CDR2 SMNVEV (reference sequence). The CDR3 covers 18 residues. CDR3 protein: CASSLLGHKDFHTGELFF. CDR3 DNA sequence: TGTGCCAGCAGTTTACTGGGCCACAAGGACTTCCACACCGGGGAGCTGTTTTTT.

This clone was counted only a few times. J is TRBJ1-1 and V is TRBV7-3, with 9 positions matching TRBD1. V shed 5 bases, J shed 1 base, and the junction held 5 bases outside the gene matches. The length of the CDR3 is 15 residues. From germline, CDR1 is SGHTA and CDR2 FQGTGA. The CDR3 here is CASSLLGQGNTEAFF. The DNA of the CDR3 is TGTGCCAGCAGCCTATTGGGACAGGGGAACACTGAAGCTTTCTTT.

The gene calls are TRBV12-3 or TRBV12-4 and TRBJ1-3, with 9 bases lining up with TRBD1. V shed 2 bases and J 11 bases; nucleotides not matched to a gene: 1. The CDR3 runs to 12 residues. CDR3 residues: CASSLRDRAIYF. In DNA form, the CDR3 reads TGTGCCAGCAGTTTAAGGGACAGGGCCATATATTTT.

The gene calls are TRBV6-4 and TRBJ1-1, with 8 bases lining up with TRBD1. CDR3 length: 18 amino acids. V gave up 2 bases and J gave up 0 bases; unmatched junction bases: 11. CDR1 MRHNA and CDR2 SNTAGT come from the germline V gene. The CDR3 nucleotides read TGTGCCAGCAGTGACCCACCCGGGACAGGAGATATGAACACTGAAGCTTTCTTT. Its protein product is CASSDPPGTGDMNTEAFF.

The CDR3 DNA follows: TGTGCCAGCGGCGACAGGGCCGATTCACCCCTCCACTTT. It encodes CASGDRADSPLHF. V is TRBV6-5 and J is TRBJ1-6; TRBD1 matches 7 bases. Per the germline V gene, CDR1 is MNHEY and CDR2 is SVGAGI. Unmatched junction bases numbered 6, after V lost 8 bases and J lost 8 bases. The CDR3 runs 13 residues.

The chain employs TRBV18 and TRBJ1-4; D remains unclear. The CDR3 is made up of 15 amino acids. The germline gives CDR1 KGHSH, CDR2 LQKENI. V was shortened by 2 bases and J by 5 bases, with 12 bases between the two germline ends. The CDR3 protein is CASSPGPLKNEKLFF. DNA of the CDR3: TGTGCCAGCTCACCAGGCCCCTTGAAAAATGAAAAACTGTTTTTT.

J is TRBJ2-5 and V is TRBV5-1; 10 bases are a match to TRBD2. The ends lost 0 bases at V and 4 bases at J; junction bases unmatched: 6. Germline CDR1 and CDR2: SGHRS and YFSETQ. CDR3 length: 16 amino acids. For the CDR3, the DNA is TGCGCCAGCAGCTTGGGGGCTAGCGGGAGTTCAGAGACCCAGTACTTC. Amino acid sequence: CASSLGASGSSETQYF. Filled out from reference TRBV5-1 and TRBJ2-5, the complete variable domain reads KAGVTQTPRYLIKTRGQQVTLSCSPISGHRSVSWYQQTPGQGLQFLFEYFSETQRNKGNFPGRFSGRQFSNSRSEMNVSTLELGDSALYLCASSLGASGSSETQYFGPGTRLLVL.

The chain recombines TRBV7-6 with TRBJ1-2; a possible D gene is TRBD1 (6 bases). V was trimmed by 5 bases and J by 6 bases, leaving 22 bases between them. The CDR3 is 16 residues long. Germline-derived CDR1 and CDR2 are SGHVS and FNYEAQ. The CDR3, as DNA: TGTGCCAGCAGCCTTAACCACCCACAGGGAGTAGATGGCTACACCTTC. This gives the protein CASSLNHPQGVDGYTF.

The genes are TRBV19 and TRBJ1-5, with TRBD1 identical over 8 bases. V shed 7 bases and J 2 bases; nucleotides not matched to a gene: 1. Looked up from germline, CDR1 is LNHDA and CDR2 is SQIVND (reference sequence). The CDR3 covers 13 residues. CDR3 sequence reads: CASKTGGNQPQHF. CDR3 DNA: TGTGCCAGTAAGACAGGGGGCAATCAGCCCCAGCATTTT.

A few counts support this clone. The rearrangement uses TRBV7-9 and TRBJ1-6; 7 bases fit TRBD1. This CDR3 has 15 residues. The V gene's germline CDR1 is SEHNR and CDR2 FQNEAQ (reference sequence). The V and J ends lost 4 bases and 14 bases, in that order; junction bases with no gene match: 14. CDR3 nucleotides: TGTGCCAGCAGCTCATCGGGGACAGAGGTAGCGGCCCTCCACTTT. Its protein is CASSSSGTEVAALHF.

DNA for the CDR3: TGTGCCAGCAGCCCCGAGGGAGATACGCAGTATTTT. It specifies CASSPEGDTQYF. This chain links TRBV13 with TRBJ2-3; D is perhaps TRBD2 (5 bases). V was trimmed by 5 bases and J by 5 bases, leaving 8 bases between them. The CDR3 contains 12 residues. CDR1 is PRHDT and CDR2 is FYEKMQ in the germline V gene (reference sequence).

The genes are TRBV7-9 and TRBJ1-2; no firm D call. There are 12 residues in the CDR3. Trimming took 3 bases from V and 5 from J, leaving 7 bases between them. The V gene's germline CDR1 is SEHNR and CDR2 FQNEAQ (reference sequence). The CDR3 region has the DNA TGTGCCAGCAGCTTGAGAGCTTATGGCTACACCTTC. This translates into CASSLRAYGYTF.

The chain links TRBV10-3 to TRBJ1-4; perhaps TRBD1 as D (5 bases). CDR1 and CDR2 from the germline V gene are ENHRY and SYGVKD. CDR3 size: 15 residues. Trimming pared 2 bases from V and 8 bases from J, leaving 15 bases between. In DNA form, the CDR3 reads TGTGCCATCAGTGAGGGGGCAGCCGCTAGGGAAAAACTGTTTTTT. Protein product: CAISEGAAAREKLFF.

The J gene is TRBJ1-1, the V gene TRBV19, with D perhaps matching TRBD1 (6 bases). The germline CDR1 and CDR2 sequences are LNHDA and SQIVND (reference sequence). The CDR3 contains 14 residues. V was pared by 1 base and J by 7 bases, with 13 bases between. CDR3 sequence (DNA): TGTGCCAGTAGTATAGGAAGGGGACATAATGAAGCTTTCTTT. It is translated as CASSIGRGHNEAFF. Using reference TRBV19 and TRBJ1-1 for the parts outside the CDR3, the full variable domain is DGGITQSPKYLFRKEGQNVTLSCEQNLNHDAMYWYRQDPGQGLRLIYYSQIVNDFQKGDIAEGYSVSREKKESFPLTVTSAQKNPTAFYLCASSIGRGHNEAFFGQGTRLTVV.

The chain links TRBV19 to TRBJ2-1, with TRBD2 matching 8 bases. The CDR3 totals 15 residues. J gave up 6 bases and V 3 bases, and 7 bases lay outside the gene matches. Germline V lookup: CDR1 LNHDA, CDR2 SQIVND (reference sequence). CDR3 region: CASSMPGLVSNEQFF. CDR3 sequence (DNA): TGTGCCAGTAGTATGCCGGGACTAGTCTCCAATGAGCAGTTCTTC.

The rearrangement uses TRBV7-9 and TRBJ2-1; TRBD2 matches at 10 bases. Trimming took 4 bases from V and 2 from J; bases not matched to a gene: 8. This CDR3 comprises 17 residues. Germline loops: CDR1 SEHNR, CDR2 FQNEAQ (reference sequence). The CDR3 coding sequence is TGTGCCAGCAGCTCCGGGCTGAGCGGGAGGGCCTACAATGAGCAGTTCTTC. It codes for CASSSGLSGRAYNEQFF. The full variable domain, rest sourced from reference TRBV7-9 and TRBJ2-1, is DTGVSQNPRHKITKRGQNVTFRCDPISEHNRLYWYRQTLGQGPEFLTYFQNEAQLEKSRLLSDRFSAERPKGSFSTLEIQRTEQGDSAMYLCASSSGLSGRAYNEQFFGPGTRLTVL.

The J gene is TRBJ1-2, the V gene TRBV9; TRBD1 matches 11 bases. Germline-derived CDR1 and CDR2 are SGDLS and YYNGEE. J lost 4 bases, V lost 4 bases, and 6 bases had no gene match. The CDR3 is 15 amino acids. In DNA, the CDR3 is TGTGCCAGCAGCCCAGGGACAGGGGGGACCTATGGCTACACCTTC. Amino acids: CASSPGTGGTYGYTF.

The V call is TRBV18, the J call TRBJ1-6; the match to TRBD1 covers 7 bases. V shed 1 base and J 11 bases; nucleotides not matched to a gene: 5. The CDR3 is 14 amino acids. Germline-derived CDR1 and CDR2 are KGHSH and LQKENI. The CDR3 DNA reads TGTGCCAGCTCACCACGGCAGGGGGAGGCACCCCTCCACTTT. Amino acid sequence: CASSPRQGEAPLHF.

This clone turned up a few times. Here the CDR3 DNA reads TGTGCCAGCAGTCTGGACAGGGGAACAGGGGAGCTGTTTTTT. Its protein product is CASSLDRGTGELFF. This chain connects TRBV27 to TRBJ2-2, with 9 bases that match TRBD1. Germline V CDR1 and CDR2: MNHEY, SMNVEV (reference sequence). V was clipped by 5 bases and J by 8 bases; unmatched bases: 6. The CDR3 covers 14 residues.

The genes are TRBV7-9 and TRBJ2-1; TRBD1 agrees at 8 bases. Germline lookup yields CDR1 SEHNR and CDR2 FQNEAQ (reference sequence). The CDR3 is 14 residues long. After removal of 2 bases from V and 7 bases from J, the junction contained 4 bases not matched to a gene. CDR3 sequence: CASSLQGARNEQFF. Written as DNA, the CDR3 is TGTGCCAGCAGCTTACAGGGGGCTCGGAATGAGCAGTTCTTC.

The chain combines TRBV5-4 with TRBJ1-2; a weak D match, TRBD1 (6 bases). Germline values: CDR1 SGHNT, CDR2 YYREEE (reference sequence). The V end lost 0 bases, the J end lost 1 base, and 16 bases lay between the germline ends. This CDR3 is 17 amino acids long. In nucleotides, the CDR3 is TGTGCCAGCAGCTTGGCGAGGGGGAGTAGGGTTAACTATGGCTACACCTTC. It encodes CASSLARGSRVNYGYTF.

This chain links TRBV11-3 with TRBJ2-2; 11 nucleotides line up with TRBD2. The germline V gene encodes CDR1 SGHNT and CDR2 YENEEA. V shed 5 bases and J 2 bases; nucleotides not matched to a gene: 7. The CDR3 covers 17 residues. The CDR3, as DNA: TGTGCCAGCAGCAGAGTAGCGGGGGGGCTCAACACCGGGGAGCTGTTTTTT. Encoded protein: CASSRVAGGLNTGELFF.

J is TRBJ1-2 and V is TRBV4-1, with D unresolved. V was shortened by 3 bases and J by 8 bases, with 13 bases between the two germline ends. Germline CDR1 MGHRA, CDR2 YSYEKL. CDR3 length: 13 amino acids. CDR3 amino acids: CASSQTGRGGYTF. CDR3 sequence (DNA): TGCGCCAGCAGCCAGACTGGTCGGGGAGGCTACACCTTC.

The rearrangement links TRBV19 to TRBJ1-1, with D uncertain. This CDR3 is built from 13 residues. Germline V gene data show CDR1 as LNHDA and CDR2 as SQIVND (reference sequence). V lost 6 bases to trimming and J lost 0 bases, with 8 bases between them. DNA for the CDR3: TGTGCCAGTAGGGAGACCTTGAACACTGAAGCTTTCTTT. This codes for CASRETLNTEAFF.